Sequencing of this TCR beta chain was carried out in a study of identifying expanded T cells in peripheral blood. CDR1 is SGHAT and CDR2 is FQNNGV in the germline V gene. V was trimmed by 4 bases and J by 1 base, leaving 11 bases between them. The CDR3 has 15 residues. Data came from immunoSEQ multiplex PCR; TCRdb stores just in-frame clones and leaves some out. The repertoire consists of roughly 120,000 clones, with less than 90% occurring once and the leading ten covering 7% to 9%. The TCR comes from a person aged 18-70 years in good health. The sequenced sample consisted of blood. The chain recombines TRBV11-2 with TRBJ1-5; a weak D match, TRBD1 (5 bases). The CDR3 nucleotides are TGTGCCAGCAGCTGGGGGGACTCCAGCAATCAGCCCCAGCATTTT. Translation gives CASSWGDSSNQPQHF.